The 5 T cell receptor beta chains below were found in one sample sequenced in a study of blood T cells in healthy people across ages. A J-beta primer mix and a sample-barcoded 5' primer were used in a second PCR of about 6 to 12 cycles. TCRdb reprocessed the 5' RACE reads via MiXCR and lists one record per CDR3 protein. The data show around 900,000 distinct CDR3 sequences, around 54% seen once. Sequenced: blood. The source of these receptors is a woman in her fifties or sixties in good health.

This clonotype is a singleton in its sample. This chain joins TRBV13 and TRBJ2-1; perhaps TRBD2 as D (5 bases). The germline gives CDR1 PRHDT, CDR2 FYEKMQ (reference sequence). V shed 3 bases and J shed 0 bases, with 12 bases lying between them. CDR3 length equals 16 residues. CDR3 protein: CASSFYSASSYNEQFF. The CDR3 region has the DNA TGTGCCAGCAGCTTTTATAGCGCCAGCTCCTACAATGAGCAGTTCTTC.

In its sample, this clonotype was seen a few times. The rearrangement uses TRBV27 and TRBJ2-5, with no clear D. Trimming pared 8 bases from V and 5 bases from J, leaving 30 bases between. Germline CDR1 reads MNHEY; CDR2 reads SMNVEV (reference sequence). The CDR3 is 18 amino acids. CDR3 amino acids: CASRAGGVGFRSEETQYF. As DNA, the CDR3 is TGTGCCAGCCGGGCAGGTGGGGTTGGCTTCAGGTCTGAGGAGACCCAGTACTTC.

The chain couples TRBV6-2 or TRBV6-3 to TRBJ2-1, with 7 bases fitting TRBD1. CDR1 and CDR2 (germline): MNHEY, SVGEGT. CDR3 length equals 14 residues. The V segment lost 6 bases and the J segment 8 bases; nucleotides outside the gene matches: 10. This CDR3 reads CASRITGTVHEQFF. For the CDR3, the DNA is TGTGCCAGCAGAATAACCGGGACAGTCCATGAGCAGTTCTTC.

This clonotype was seen a handful of times. V usage is TRBV30 and J usage is TRBJ2-3, with 11 bases fitting TRBD2. V shed 3 bases, J shed 6 bases, and the junction held 2 bases outside the gene matches. This CDR3 has 13 residues. CDR1 is GTSNPN and CDR2 is SVGIG in the germline V gene (reference sequence). The CDR3 loop is CAWRLAGADTQYF. DNA for the CDR3: TGTGCCTGGAGACTAGCGGGAGCGGATACGCAGTATTTT.

The chain carries TRBV6-1 and TRBJ1-3; D perhaps matches TRBD1 (6 bases). V was trimmed by 10 bases and J by 8 bases, leaving 15 bases between them. CDR3 length equals 12 residues. Looked up from germline, CDR1 is MNHNS and CDR2 is SASEGT. The chain's CDR3 is CATIRTVDTIYF. CDR3 bases: TGTGCCACCATACGGACAGTGGACACCATATATTTT.